Each of the 16 T cell receptor beta chains below was sequenced from the same sample in a study of cytomegalovirus exposure and HLA in healthy donors. The study ran its PCR with 60 Vbeta and 13 Jbeta primers. TCRdb's table, derived via immunoSEQ multiplex PCR, lists solely in-frame clones and lacks some. This sample's table has over 75,000 clones. Source material: PBMCs. Every receptor here comes from a man aged 50-60 years in good health and CMV-seronegative.

J is TRBJ2-5 and V is TRBV2, with D perhaps TRBD2 (6 bases). Germline CDR1 is SNHLY and CDR2 is FYNNEI. V was trimmed by 5 bases and J by 4 bases, leaving 14 bases between them. The CDR3 is made up of 14 amino acids. The CDR3: CASSLEGQGETQYF. CDR3 bases: TGTGCCAGCAGTTTGGAGGGGCAGGGAGAGACCCAGTACTTC.

The rearrangement links TRBV4-2 to TRBJ2-1, with D unclear. The CDR3 has 14 residues. Germline CDR1 is LGHNA and CDR2 is YNFKEQ. With 1 base removed from V and 8 bases from J, the gap between germline ends came to 12 bases. CDR3 in amino acids: CASSQVSGFDEQFF. In DNA, the CDR3 is TGTGCCAGCAGCCAAGTATCAGGATTCGATGAGCAGTTCTTC.

The chain carries TRBV20-1 and TRBJ2-3, with unresolved D. Germline V gene lookup returns CDR1 DFQATT and CDR2 SNEGSKA (reference sequence). The CDR3 has 11 residues. V was shortened by 3 bases and J by 6 bases, with 7 bases between the two germline ends. The CDR3 nucleotides read TGCAGTGCTAGCCAATTGGATACGCAGTATTTT. Translation: CSASQLDTQYF.

The chain recombines TRBV10-3 with TRBJ1-5, with a possible D match to TRBD1 (6 bases). Deletions cut 10 bases from V and 1 base from J, with 14 bases between. The V gene's germline CDR1 is ENHRY and CDR2 SYGVKD. There are 14 residues in the CDR3. The CDR3, as DNA: TGTGCCAGCGACTCACAGGGAAGCAATCAGCCCCAGCATTTT. Protein sequence: CASDSQGSNQPQHF.

The chain employs TRBV6-5 and TRBJ1-3; 7 bases agree with TRBD1. Germline lookup yields CDR1 MNHEY and CDR2 SVGAGI. The ends lost 11 bases at V and 7 bases at J; junction bases unmatched: 5. CDR3 length: 11 amino acids. CDR3 nucleotide sequence: TGTGCCGCGGGACAGTATAACACCATATATTTT. It translates to CAAGQYNTIYF.

The chain combines TRBV7-9 with TRBJ1-5, with D possibly matching TRBD1 (6 bases). Germline V lookup: CDR1 SEHNR, CDR2 FQNEAQ (reference sequence). This CDR3 is built from 14 residues. V gave up 3 bases and J gave up 1 base, with 7 bases separating them. CDR3 loop: CASSFGQSNQPQHF. The CDR3 DNA follows: TGTGCCAGCAGCTTCGGACAGAGCAATCAGCCCCAGCATTTT. The full variable domain, completed using reference TRBV7-9 and TRBJ1-5, is DTGVSQNPRHKITKRGQNVTFRCDPISEHNRLYWYRQTLGQGPEFLTYFQNEAQLEKSRLLSDRFSAERPKGSFSTLEIQRTEQGDSAMYLCASSFGQSNQPQHFGDGTRLSIL.

The rearrangement joins TRBV4-3 to TRBJ2-7; a possible D gene is TRBD2 (5 bases). The CDR3 covers 14 residues. Germline loops: CDR1 LGHNA, CDR2 YSLEER. V shed 0 bases and J shed 0 bases, with 6 bases lying between them. As DNA, the CDR3 is TGCGCCAGCAGCCAAGAAGAGGGCTCCTACGAGCAGTACTTC. This encodes CASSQEEGSYEQYF.

V usage is TRBV27 and J usage is TRBJ2-3, with 7 bases fitting TRBD1. The CDR3 loop spans 18 amino acids. CDR1 MNHEY and CDR2 SMNVEV come from the germline V gene (reference sequence). Trimming removed 1 base from V and 4 bases from J; junction bases left unmatched: 14. For the CDR3, the DNA is TGTGCCAGCAGTTTATTAAGGGGAATGCGACAGGGTTCAGATACGCAGTATTTT. It yields the protein CASSLLRGMRQGSDTQYF.

The rearrangement joins TRBV11-2 to TRBJ2-1; 7 positions match TRBD2. Germline CDR1 SGHAT, CDR2 FQNNGV. The CDR3 is 16 residues long. J gave up 5 bases and V 5 bases, and 12 bases lay outside the gene matches. The CDR3 DNA reads as TGTGCCAGCAGCCAGTCGGGGGGTCTAGCAAACAATGAGCAGTTCTTC. Translated, it gives CASSQSGGLANNEQFF.

CDR3 residues: CASSLQGSTGELFF. The DNA of the CDR3 is TGTGCCAGCAGCTTACAGGGGAGCACCGGGGAGCTGTTTTTT. This rearrangement joins TRBV7-3 to TRBJ2-2; D is perhaps TRBD1 (6 bases). The germline CDR1 and CDR2 sequences are SGHTA and FQGTGA. V was clipped by 2 bases and J by 4 bases, with 8 bases between them. The CDR3 is made up of 14 amino acids.

The rearrangement joins TRBV11-3 to TRBJ2-1; 7 bases match TRBD1. Looked up from germline, CDR1 is SGHNT and CDR2 is YENEEA. Unmatched junction bases numbered 5, after V lost 1 base and J lost 5 bases. This CDR3 is built from 15 residues. The CDR3 protein is CASSLGGGGDNEQFF. CDR3 nucleotide sequence: TGTGCCAGCAGCTTAGGAGGGGGCGGAGACAATGAGCAGTTCTTC.

V gene TRBV6-5 combines with J gene TRBJ2-7, with TRBD2 matching 7 bases. The CDR3 length is 16 residues. V trimming: 2 bases; J trimming: 3 bases; junction bases outside the gene matches: 10. Germline V gene lookup returns CDR1 MNHEY and CDR2 SVGAGI. The CDR3 DNA follows: TGTGCCAGCAGTTACCTGTCGGGGGGAAGCGGCTACGAGCAGTACTTC. Its protein product is CASSYLSGGSGYEQYF.

The chain uses TRBV5-1 and TRBJ2-7, with 12 bases aligning to TRBD1. Germline CDR1 and CDR2: SGHRS and YFSETQ. There are 16 residues in the CDR3. With 0 bases clipped from V and 5 bases from J, the junction kept 6 bases outside the gene matches. In DNA, the CDR3 is TGCGCCAGCAGCTTGGATGCGGGACAGGGGGCCCACGAGCAGTACTTC. Its translation: CASSLDAGQGAHEQYF.

The CDR3 region is CASSEYPASGGYEQYF. In DNA, the CDR3 is TGTGCCAGCAGTGAATACCCCGCCAGCGGGGGATACGAGCAGTACTTC. This rearrangement joins TRBV6-1 to TRBJ2-7, with 8 bases aligning to TRBD2. Germline CDR1 reads MNHNS; CDR2 reads SASEGT. The CDR3 extends over 16 amino acids. The trim removed 2 bases at V and 4 bases at J, leaving 10 bases unmatched.

The gene calls are TRBV18 and TRBJ1-6; 7 bases are shared with TRBD1. The junction had 7 bases not matched to a gene; V was cut back by 2 bases and J by 9 bases. Germline CDR1 is KGHSH and CDR2 is LQKENI. The length of the CDR3 is 15 residues. The CDR3 reads CASSPRDSHGSPLHF. CDR3 in DNA: TGTGCCAGCTCACCAAGGGACAGCCACGGTTCACCCCTCCACTTT.

V and J are TRBV7-2 and TRBJ1-2, with 9 positions matching TRBD1. The germline V gene encodes CDR1 SGHTA and CDR2 FQGNSA. J gave up 3 bases and V 2 bases, and 4 bases lay outside the gene matches. The CDR3 is 15 residues long. The CDR3 sequence: CASSLIRTGDYGYTF. The CDR3 region has the DNA TGTGCCAGCAGCTTAATTAGGACAGGGGACTATGGCTACACCTTC.